These T cell receptor beta chains were read from a single sample in a study of beta chain features in type 1 diabetes. TCRdb keeps only in-frame clones here, not all; method: immunoSEQ multiplex PCR. The sample records roughly 370,000 clones, more than 11% being singletons. The sequencing input was naive CD4+ T cells from blood. These TCRs come from a man younger than 45 in good health. Each CDR3 is given with its conserved first and last residue. D genes are given only for firm matches. A clone size is listed for some rows: how often the clone was seen (once, few, many), or a class if it is expanded.

J	length	V	D	size	DNA	CDR3
TRBJ2-3	14	TRBV9	.	few	TGTGCCAGCAGCGTAGTGGGAGCCACAGATACGCAGTATTTT	CASSVVGATDTQYF
TRBJ2-3	14	TRBV10-3	TRBD2	few	TGTGCCACTCAGCGGGAATATTACACAGATACGCAGTATTTT	CATQREYYTDTQYF
TRBJ2-1	18	TRBV5-1	TRBD2	few	TGCGCCAGCAGCCCTGGACTAGCGGGAGTCCGACTTTACAATGAGCAGTTCTTC	CASSPGLAGVRLYNEQFF
TRBJ2-5	15	TRBV2	.	.	TGTGCCAGCTCCGCCCTGTTAGCAGACCAAGAGACCCAGTACTTC	CASSALLADQETQYF
TRBJ1-3	16	TRBV15	.	.	TGTGCCACCAGCAGAGCCAACAGCATCTCTGGAAACACCATATATTTT	CATSRANSISGNTIYF
TRBJ2-5	12	TRBV29-1	.	few	TGCAGCGTTGGGGGGAACCGGGAGACCCAGTACTTC	CSVGGNRETQYF
TRBJ1-3	16	TRBV7-2	.	few	TGTGCCAGCAGCATCCTCGGACAGAGCTCTGGAAACACCATATATTTT	CASSILGQSSGNTIYF
TRBJ2-3	14	TRBV18	TRBD1	few	TGTGCCAGCTCACCGCTCGGGACAGCAGATACGCAGTATTTT	CASSPLGTADTQYF
TRBJ2-3	15	TRBV10-3	.	few	TGTGCCATCAGTGGCGTCAGCTCCCGCACAGATACGCAGTATTTT	CAISGVSSRTDTQYF
TRBJ1-5	15	TRBV7-2	.	.	TGTGCCAGCAGCTTAGGGAGGGTGGGCAATCAGCCCCAGCATTTT	CASSLGRVGNQPQHF
TRBJ2-3	17	TRBV11-1	.	few	TGTGCCAGCAGCTTAGGAGTCCCCAGCATCCTTGGCGGTACGCAGTATTTT	CASSLGVPSILGGTQYF
TRBJ1-2	14	TRBV30	.	.	TGTGCCTGGACCCGGGACTCCTATAACTATGGCTACACCTTC	CAWTRDSYNYGYTF
TRBJ1-2	16	TRBV4-1	.	.	TGCGCCAGCAGCCAAGCCTCACCTAGCGTTACCTATGGCTACACCTTC	CASSQASPSVTYGYTF
TRBJ1-2	13	TRBV14	.	few	TGTGCCAGCAGCCAAGATATAGGCTATGGCTACACCTTC	CASSQDIGYGYTF
TRBJ2-1	15	TRBV7-2	.	.	TGTGCCAGCAGCTTATTGGGGGGAAACTACAATGAGCAGTTCTTC	CASSLLGGNYNEQFF
TRBJ2-1	15	TRBV10-3	.	few	TGTGCCATCAGTGAGTTAGGCCGAGAAAACAATGAGCAGTTCTTC	CAISELGRENNEQFF
TRBJ2-1	13	TRBV27	.	.	TGTGCCAGCAGGATGTCAGGATACAATGAGCAGTTCTTC	CASRMSGYNEQFF
TRBJ2-7	13	TRBV7-9	TRBD2	.	TGTGCCAGCAGCTTAGGGGGACTAGCGGCTGTCAACTTC	CASSLGGLAAVNF
TRBJ1-6	13	TRBV7-8	.	.	TGTGCCAGCAGCTTTGGCAGGGTATCACCCCTCCACTTT	CASSFGRVSPLHF
TRBJ1-1	14	TRBV30	.	few	TGTGCCTGGATCTTGGGCCGTATGAACACTGAAGCTTTCTTT	CAWILGRMNTEAFF
TRBJ2-7	13	TRBV29-1	TRBD1	few	TGCAGCGTTGGCTGGACAGGGCGGTACGAGCAGTACTTC	CSVGWTGRYEQYF
TRBJ2-1	13	TRBV25-1	.	.	TGTGCCAGCAGTGTTCTAGGGGGTCTTGAGCAGTTCTTC	CASSVLGGLEQFF
TRBJ2-3	11	TRBV29-1	TRBD1	.	TGCAGCGACACAGGGGCAGATACGCAGTATTTT	CSDTGADTQYF
TRBJ1-1	19	TRBV15	TRBD1	.	TGTGCCACCAGCACCAACAAGCGACAGGGGGTGGAGGGCACCCTTGAAGCTTTCTTT	CATSTNKRQGVEGTLEAFF
TRBJ2-2	16	TRBV27	TRBD2	few	TGTGCCAGCAAGGTAGCGGGGTTCGCGAACACCGGGGAGCTGTTTTTT	CASKVAGFANTGELFF
TRBJ2-3	13	TRBV27	.	.	TGTGCCAGCAGTTTAGGGACCACAGATACGCAGTATTTT	CASSLGTTDTQYF
TRBJ1-5	14	TRBV30	.	.	TGTGCCTGGGGACAGCTAAATAGCAATCAGCCCCAGCATTTT	CAWGQLNSNQPQHF
TRBJ2-2	16	TRBV9	TRBD2	.	TGTGCCAGCAGCTTCAGCGGGACCCCCGTGGGAGGGGAGCTGTTTTTT	CASSFSGTPVGGELFF
TRBJ2-7	14	TRBV19	.	few	TGTGCCAGTAGTATGAGTGGCCAGGGATACGAGCAGTACTTC	CASSMSGQGYEQYF
TRBJ2-7	15	TRBV4-3	TRBD1	.	TGCGCCAGCAGCCCGGGACAGGGCTCTTCCTACGAGCAGTACTTC	CASSPGQGSSYEQYF
TRBJ2-1	12	TRBV5-4	.	few	TGTGCCAGCAGCTTTTCATCGGCGGAGCAGTTCTTC	CASSFSSAEQFF
TRBJ2-5	14	TRBV5-1	TRBD2	.	TGCGCCAGCGCACGGGAGGGCCGCCAAGAGACCCAGTACTTC	CASAREGRQETQYF
TRBJ1-1	15	TRBV18	TRBD1	few	TGTGCCAGCTCAAGAACCGGGACAGGGGGTTCTGAAGCTTTCTTT	CASSRTGTGGSEAFF
TRBJ2-5	15	TRBV2	TRBD1	.	TGTGCCAGCAGTGAAGCGCGGACAGGGGGCGAGACCCAGTACTTC	CASSEARTGGETQYF
TRBJ2-5	12	TRBV11-2	.	.	TGTGCCAGCAGCTGGAGCGAGGAGACCCAGTACTTC	CASSWSEETQYF
TRBJ2-2	16	TRBV9	.	.	TGTGCCAGCAGCGTAGCTTCAGTTTCGAACACCGGGGAGCTGTTTTTT	CASSVASVSNTGELFF
TRBJ1-1	15	TRBV9	.	few	TGTGCCAGCAGCGTACAGGTAGCGATGAACACTGAAGCTTTCTTT	CASSVQVAMNTEAFF
TRBJ2-1	16	TRBV30	TRBD2	.	TGTGCCTGGAGTCCGCCGGGACTAGAAGGTTACAATGAGCAGTTCTTC	CAWSPPGLEGYNEQFF
TRBJ2-3	12	TRBV27	TRBD1	few	TGTGCCAGCAGTTTCCGACAGGGAAAGCAGTATTTT	CASSFRQGKQYF
TRBJ2-7	13	TRBV29-1	.	.	TGCAGCGTTGAAGTAGAGGCCACCTACGAGCAGTACTTC	CSVEVEATYEQYF
TRBJ2-4	14	TRBV2	.	few	TGTGCCAGCAGTGTTCAGGGGGCCAAAAACATTCAGTACTTC	CASSVQGAKNIQYF
TRBJ2-1	16	TRBV7-8	.	.	TGTGCCAGCAGCTTAGTCCGAGCGCCTAATGGGAATGAGCAGTTCTTC	CASSLVRAPNGNEQFF
TRBJ2-5	13	TRBV4-2	.	few	TGTGCCAGCAGCCAAGATCGGGTGGAGACCCAGTACTTC	CASSQDRVETQYF